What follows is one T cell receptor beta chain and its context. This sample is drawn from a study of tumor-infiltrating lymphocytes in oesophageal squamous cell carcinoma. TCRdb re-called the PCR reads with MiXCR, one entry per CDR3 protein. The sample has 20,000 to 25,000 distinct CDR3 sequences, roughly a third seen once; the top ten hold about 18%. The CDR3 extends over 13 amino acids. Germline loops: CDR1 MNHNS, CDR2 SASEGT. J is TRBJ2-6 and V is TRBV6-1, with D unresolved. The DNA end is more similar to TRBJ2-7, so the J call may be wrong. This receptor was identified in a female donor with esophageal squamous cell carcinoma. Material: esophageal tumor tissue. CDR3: CASSENVGYEQYF. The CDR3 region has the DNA TGTGCCAGCAGTGAAAATGTAGGGTACGAGCAGTACTTC.